This T cell receptor (beta chain) was observed in a study of CD8+CD57+ T cells in acquired aplastic anemia. Turning to the study itself: Sorted CD4+ and CD8+ cells yielded DNA averaging approximately 3 ug. Study-level results: Comparison of patients with controls identified twenty-nine shared CD8+ CDR3 sequences.

This clonotype was seen at least ten times. Its matching antigen is unknown. Genomic DNA templated the TCR beta VDJ and CDR3 profiling. MiXCR was run by TCRdb on the reads, yielding one entry per CDR3 protein. This table has 150,000 to 200,000 distinct CDR3 sequences, around 45% appearing once. This CDR3 is 13 amino acids long. The V gene's germline CDR1 is SGHRS and CDR2 YFSETQ. V was clipped by 7 bases and J by 6 bases; unmatched bases: 4. The receptor comes from a human donor in good health. This chain uses TRBV5-1 with TRBJ1-6, with 7 bases aligning to TRBD1. Material for sequencing was sorted CD4+, CD8+, or CD8+CD57+ T cells (not recorded which) from PBMCs. DNA for the CDR3: TGCGCCAGCGCACAGGGGATTAATTCACCCCTCCACTTT. Translating gives CASAQGINSPLHF.